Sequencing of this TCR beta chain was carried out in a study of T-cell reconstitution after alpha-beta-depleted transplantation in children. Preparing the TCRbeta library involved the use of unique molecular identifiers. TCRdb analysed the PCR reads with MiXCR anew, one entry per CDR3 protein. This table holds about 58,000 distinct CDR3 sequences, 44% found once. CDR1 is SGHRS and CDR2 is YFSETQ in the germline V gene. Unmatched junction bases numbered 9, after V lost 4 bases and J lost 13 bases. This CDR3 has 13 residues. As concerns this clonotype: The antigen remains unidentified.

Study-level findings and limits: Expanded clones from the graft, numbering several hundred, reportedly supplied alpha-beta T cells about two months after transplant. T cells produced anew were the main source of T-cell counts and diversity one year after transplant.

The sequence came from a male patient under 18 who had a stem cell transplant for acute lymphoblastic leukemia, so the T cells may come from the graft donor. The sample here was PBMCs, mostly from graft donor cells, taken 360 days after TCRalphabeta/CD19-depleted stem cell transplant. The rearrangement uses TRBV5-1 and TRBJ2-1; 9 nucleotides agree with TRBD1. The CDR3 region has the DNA TGCGCCAGCAGCGCCACTACAGGGGGCCCACAGTTCTTC. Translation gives CASSATTGGPQFF. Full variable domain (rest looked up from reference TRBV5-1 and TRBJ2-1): KAGVTQTPRYLIKTRGQQVTLSCSPISGHRSVSWYQQTPGQGLQFLFEYFSETQRNKGNFPGRFSGRQFSNSRSEMNVSTLELGDSALYLCASSATTGGPQFFGPGTRLTVL.